Following are 7 T cell receptor beta chains from one sample sequenced in a study of early T cells in non-severe SARS-CoV-2 infection. TCRdb recomputed calls from the 5' RACE reads with MiXCR, one row per CDR3 protein. The sample has 20,000 to 30,000 distinct CDR3 sequences, approximately 4.6% seen once; the top ten hold approximately 4.6%. Sequencing was done on a sample of whole blood. The receptors shown here come from an adult who was a healthcare worker with PCR-confirmed SARS-CoV-2 infection or an uninfected control (not recorded which).

The chain carries TRBV5-4 and TRBJ2-1; a weak D match, TRBD2 (7 bases). The length of the CDR3 is 15 residues. The V gene's germline CDR1 is SGHNT and CDR2 YYREEE (reference sequence). Trimming removed 2 bases from V and 7 bases from J, with 16 bases in between. The CDR3 loop reads CASSLSGGRGNEQFF. The DNA of the CDR3 is TGTGCCAGCAGCTTATCGGGGGGCCGGGGGAATGAGCAGTTCTTC. Combining the CDR3 with reference TRBV5-4 and TRBJ2-1 gives the whole variable domain ETGVTQSPTHLIKTRGQQVTLRCSSQSGHNTVSWYQQALGQGPQFIFQYYREEENGRGNFPPRFSGLQFPNYSSELNVNALELDDSALYLCASSLSGGRGNEQFFGPGTRLTVL.

This clonotype was observed at least ten times. The junction shows a germline mismatch at one end, possibly a read error. This rearrangement joins TRBV11-3 to TRBJ2-1, with D unclear. CDR1 SGHNT and CDR2 YENEEA come from the germline V gene. There are 13 residues in the CDR3. The CDR3 sequence: CASSLDSDNEQSF. The CDR3 DNA reads as TGTGCCAGCAGCTTAGATTCAGACAATGAGCAGTCCTTC.

The chain has TRBV24-1 and TRBJ2-1; 12 bases agree with TRBD2. Germline V lookup: CDR1 KGHDR, CDR2 SFDVKD. The CDR3 covers 19 residues. V was clipped by 1 base and J by 5 bases; unmatched bases: 11. CDR3 bases: TGTGCCACCAGTGATTTCGACAGACTAGCGGGAGCAGGGGACAATGAGCAGTTCTTC. Translated, it gives CATSDFDRLAGAGDNEQFF.

This clonotype has a count of ten or more. The chain joins TRBV6-2 or TRBV6-3 to TRBJ2-1; 7 nucleotides align to TRBD2. Germline V gene data show CDR1 as MNHEY and CDR2 as SVGEGT. CDR3 length: 15 residues. Trimming took 6 bases from V and 8 from J; bases not matched to a gene: 13. CDR3 region: CASSPVQRGRDEQFF. The CDR3 nucleotides are TGTGCCAGCAGCCCTGTGCAGCGGGGCAGGGATGAGCAGTTCTTC.

This clonotype came up many times. The chain combines TRBV5-1 with TRBJ2-7, with 11 bases fitting TRBD1. CDR3 length: 14 residues. Germline CDR1 SGHRS, CDR2 YFSETQ. The ends lost 3 bases at V and 3 bases at J; junction bases unmatched: 2. CDR3 sequence: CASSSGTGGYEQYF. CDR3 DNA sequence: TGCGCCAGCAGCTCCGGGACAGGGGGCTACGAGCAGTACTTC.

This clonotype occurred many times. The chain recombines TRBV6-4 with TRBJ2-7; unclear D gene. Germline CDR1 reads MRHNA; CDR2 reads SNTAGT. V lost 6 bases and J lost 1, with 16 bases in between. The CDR3 extends over 15 amino acids. The CDR3 nucleotides are TGTGCCAGCAGAAAGGGTTTTGGACCGTCCTACGAGCAGTACTTC. Translated: CASRKGFGPSYEQYF.

V usage is TRBV19 and J usage is TRBJ1-2; tentative D call: TRBD1 (6 bases). This CDR3 spans 11 amino acids. The V end lost 10 bases, the J end lost 4 bases, and 10 bases lay between the germline ends. Germline V gene data show CDR1 as LNHDA and CDR2 as SQIVND (reference sequence). CDR3 bases: TGTGCCATCCAGGGGAGCTATGGCTACACCTTC. This encodes CAIQGSYGYTF.